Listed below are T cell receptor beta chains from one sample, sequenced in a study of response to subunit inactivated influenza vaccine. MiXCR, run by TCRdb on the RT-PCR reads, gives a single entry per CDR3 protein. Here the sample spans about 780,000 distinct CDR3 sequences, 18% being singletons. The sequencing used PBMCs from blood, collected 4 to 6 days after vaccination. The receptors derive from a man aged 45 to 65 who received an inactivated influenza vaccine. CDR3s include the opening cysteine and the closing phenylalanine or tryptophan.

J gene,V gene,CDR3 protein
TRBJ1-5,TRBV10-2,CASSERGGGQPQHF
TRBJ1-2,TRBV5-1,CASSIDRNGYTF
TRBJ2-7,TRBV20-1,CSAREPATGYEQYF
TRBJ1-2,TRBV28,CASSSGLVYGYTF
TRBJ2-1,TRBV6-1,CASTRDRGINEQFF
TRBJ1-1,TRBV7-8,CASSSGQGRDTEAFF
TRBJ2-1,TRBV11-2,CASSYTAGSYNEQFF
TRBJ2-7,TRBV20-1,CSARDPLGGHEQYF
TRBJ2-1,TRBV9,CASSERASGIYNEQFF
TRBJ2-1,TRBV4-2,CASSQDLLGRLNYNEQFF
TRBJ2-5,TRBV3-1,CASSLLMDRGLETQYF
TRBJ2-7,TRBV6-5,CASSYGGQFFYEQYF
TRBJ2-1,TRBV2,CASSDPGQGYNEQFF
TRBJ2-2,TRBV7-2,CASSLGSENTGELFF
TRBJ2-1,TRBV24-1,CATSGKTYNEQFF
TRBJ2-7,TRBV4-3,CASSQGTGFLYEQYF
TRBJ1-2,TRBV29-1,CSVSTGAHGYTF
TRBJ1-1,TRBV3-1,CASSQGPQSEAFF
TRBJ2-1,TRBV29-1,CSVEGTSSSYNEQFF
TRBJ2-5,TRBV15,CATSRGEQIPLGTQYF
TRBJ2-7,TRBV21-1,CASSSPGTGPYEQYF
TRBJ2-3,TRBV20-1,CSARVWDRITDTQYF
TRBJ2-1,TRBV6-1,CASRGPLINEQFF
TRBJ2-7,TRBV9,CASSESTGFYEQYF
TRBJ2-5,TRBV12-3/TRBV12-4,CASSWETSVETQYF
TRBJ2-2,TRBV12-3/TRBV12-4,CASSTRKGNTGELFF
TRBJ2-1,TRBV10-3,CAILAGPRGNEQFF
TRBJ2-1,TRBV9,CASSFRTGSNEQFF